This T cell receptor (beta chain) was documented in a study of blood T cell repertoires in COVID-19. The data were produced by immunoSEQ multiplex PCR, yet TCRdb's version contains in-frame clones alone and is incomplete. The table records 220,000 or so clones, over 80% of them present only once. The length of the CDR3 is 15 residues. Trimming removed 2 bases from V and 12 bases from J, with 19 bases in between. Germline CDR1 and CDR2: LGHNA and YSLEER. The sequence came from a middle-aged woman who had recovered from COVID-19. The sequencing sample was made of PBMCs or T cells enriched from blood (not recorded which). The rearrangement links TRBV4-3 to TRBJ1-4; perhaps TRBD1 as D (6 bases). This CDR3 is CASSQFSGTFGELFF. In DNA form, the CDR3 reads TGCGCCAGCAGCCAATTCTCCGGGACATTCGGGGAACTGTTTTTT.